The rows below give T cell receptor beta chains drawn from one sample of a study of blood T cells in healthy people across ages. Each CDR3 protein is one row after TCRdb ran MiXCR on the 5' RACE reads. The sample records 1.5 million to 2 million distinct CDR3 sequences, less than 50% being singletons. Sequencing used blood. These receptors all stem from a middle-aged woman in good health. Both conserved end residues are part of each CDR3. D genes are given only for firm matches. Rows give clone size only sometimes, using once, few, many, or a class for an expanded clone.

V gene,D gene,clone size,J gene,CDR3 DNA,CDR3 protein
TRBV18,TRBD1,-,TRBJ2-7,TGTGCCAGCTCCCGGGGACAGGGGGCTTTCGACGAGCAGTACTTC,CASSRGQGAFDEQYF
TRBV6-5,TRBD1,-,TRBJ2-4,TGTGCCAGCAGTTACCACACCGGACAGGGGTCCAAAAACATTCAGTACTTC,CASSYHTGQGSKNIQYF
TRBV28,-,-,TRBJ2-7,TGTGCCAGCGGGGGCGGGGAGACCTACGAGCAGTACTTC,CASGGGETYEQYF
TRBV28,-,-,TRBJ2-1,TGTGCCAGCAGTCGTTGCCACACGACATTTACCCAGTTCTTC,CASSRCHTTFTQFF
TRBV5-1,-,many,TRBJ2-6,TGCGCCAGCAGCTCCCGTACCGGGGCCAACGTCCTGACTTTC,CASSSRTGANVLTF
TRBV2,-,-,TRBJ2-7,TGTGCCAGCAGATCACAGAAGAGCTCCTACGAGCAGTACTTC,CASRSQKSSYEQYF
TRBV9,-,many,TRBJ2-1,TGTGCCAGCAGCGTCGACCCGACTAGGGTAAACAATGAGCAGTTCTTC,CASSVDPTRVNNEQFF
TRBV29-1,-,-,TRBJ1-5,TGCAGCGTGAAGACCTCACTTAGCAATCAGCCCCAGCATTTT,CSVKTSLSNQPQHF
TRBV7-2,TRBD2,few,TRBJ2-3,TGTGCCAGCAGTTTATCTCCGGGAGGTGGGACAGATACGCAGTATTTT,CASSLSPGGGTDTQYF
TRBV6-2/TRBV6-3,-,-,TRBJ2-1,TGTGCCAGCAGTTACGTGGCCGGGCCACGGGATGAGCAGTTCTTC,CASSYVAGPRDEQFF
TRBV20-1,TRBD1,few,TRBJ2-7,TGCAGTGGCTGGACAGGCAGCTCCTACGAGCAGTACTTC,CSGWTGSSYEQYF
TRBV6-5,-,-,TRBJ2-7,TGTGCTACGGGGAGTTCCTACGAGCAGTACTTC,CATGSSYEQYF
TRBV6-2/TRBV6-3,TRBD1,-,TRBJ2-1,TGTGCCAGCAGCCTTCGAGACAGGGTCCCATACGATGAGCAGTTCTTC,CASSLRDRVPYDEQFF
TRBV29-1,-,-,TRBJ2-1,TGCAGCGTTGTAACAGGGTCGGTCAATGAGCAGTTCTTC,CSVVTGSVNEQFF
TRBV12-5,TRBD2,few,TRBJ2-5,TGTGCTAGTGCGTCGGGCGGGGGGATCCCCCTTGAGACCCAGTACTTC,CASASGGGIPLETQYF
TRBV6-1,-,-,TRBJ1-1,TGTGCCAGCAGGGTGCGGGGGACATCGGACACTGAAGCTTTCTTT,CASRVRGTSDTEAFF
TRBV3-1,-,-,TRBJ2-1,TGTGCCAGCAGCCAAGAATTCACTCAATACAATGAGCAGTTCTTC,CASSQEFTQYNEQFF
TRBV6-5,-,-,TRBJ2-5,TGTGCCAGCAGTTACCTGAGACAAAAAGAGACCCAGTACTTC,CASSYLRQKETQYF
TRBV6-5,TRBD2,-,TRBJ2-3,TGTGCCAGCAGTTACGCAGTGTTAGCGGGGGGCCCCACAGATACGCAGTATTTT,CASSYAVLAGGPTDTQYF
TRBV7-9,-,-,TRBJ2-7,TGTGCCAGCAGCTTTGAACGGGGAACCGAGCAGTACTTC,CASSFERGTEQYF
TRBV3-1,-,-,TRBJ2-1,TGTGCCAGCAGGGGGCAAATGGGGGCCGCGAATGAGCAGTTCTTC,CASRGQMGAANEQFF
TRBV7-3,-,few,TRBJ2-1,TGTGCCAGCAGCTTAAGTGGGCTGAATGAGCAGTTCTTC,CASSLSGLNEQFF
TRBV20-1,TRBD2,-,TRBJ2-5,TGCAGTGCTATTAGACTAGCGGGGGTGGAGACCCAGTACTTC,CSAIRLAGVETQYF
TRBV7-2,TRBD2,-,TRBJ2-3,TGTGCCAGCAGCTTAGAGGGGGGACTAGCGGGGGGCGGGGATACGCAGTATTTT,CASSLEGGLAGGGDTQYF
TRBV4-2,TRBD1,-,TRBJ1-2,TGTGCCAGCAGCCAAGAAGGCCGGGACAGGGATGGCTACACCTTC,CASSQEGRDRDGYTF
TRBV25-1,-,few,TRBJ1-2,TGTGCCAGCGGCCAGACAGCCTATGGCTACACCTTC,CASGQTAYGYTF
TRBV7-6,-,-,TRBJ1-1,TGTGCCAGCAGCCCTAGAGAGGGGGTGAACACTGAAGCTTTCTTT,CASSPREGVNTEAFF
TRBV7-2,-,few,TRBJ1-2,TGTGCCAGCAGCTTCCGAGACGGAGACTATGGCTACACCTTC,CASSFRDGDYGYTF
TRBV4-3,TRBD2,-,TRBJ2-1,TGCGCCAGCAGCCCGGGACTACTTAGCTACGAGCAGTTCTTC,CASSPGLLSYEQFF
TRBV6-1,TRBD2,few,TRBJ2-3,TGTGCCAGCAGCGTCGAAACTAGCGGGTGGGGAGATACGCAGTATTTT,CASSVETSGWGDTQYF
TRBV27,-,many,TRBJ1-2,TGTGCCAGCAGTCCGGACGGAAACTATGGCTACACCTTC,CASSPDGNYGYTF
TRBV9,-,-,TRBJ2-2,TGTGCCAGCAGCAATCTCGGGACACGAGTCACCGGGGAGCTGTTTTTT,CASSNLGTRVTGELFF
TRBV5-1,-,few,TRBJ1-1,TGCGCCAGCAGCTACCGACGGGGAGGGGACACTGAAGCTTTCTTT,CASSYRRGGDTEAFF
TRBV20-1,-,once,TRBJ1-4,TGCAGTGCTGTTGTGGGATCCCCCGAAAAACTGTTTTTT,CSAVVGSPEKLFF
TRBV4-3,TRBD1,-,TRBJ1-2,TGCGCCAGCAGCCAACGACAGGGGGCCTGGAATGGCTACACCTTC,CASSQRQGAWNGYTF
TRBV7-2,-,-,TRBJ2-2,TGTGCCAGCAGCCTCCACGGGGCGGGGTCGTTAAAGGCCGGGGAGCTGTTTTTT,CASSLHGAGSLKAGELFF
TRBV7-2,-,-,TRBJ1-4,TGTGCCAGCAGCTCGGGGGATGTAGCTAATGAAAAACTGTTTTTT,CASSSGDVANEKLFF
TRBV4-2,-,few,TRBJ2-3,TGTGCCAGCAGCCTTACGATGGGTCGAGATACGCAGTATTTT,CASSLTMGRDTQYF
TRBV4-2,-,-,TRBJ2-6,TGTGCCAGCAGCCAAGTTCAGGGGTTAGGCTCTGGGGCCAACGTCCTGACTTTC,CASSQVQGLGSGANVLTF
TRBV20-1,TRBD1,-,TRBJ2-1,TGCAGTGCTAGGGGCCGGGACAGGGAGGACAATGAGCAGTTCTTC,CSARGRDREDNEQFF
TRBV6-1,-,once,TRBJ1-5,TGTGCCAGCAGTGATTGGACGGATAGCAATCAGCCCCAGCATTTT,CASSDWTDSNQPQHF
TRBV4-3,TRBD1,-,TRBJ2-1,TGCGCCAGCAGCCAATCAACCGGGACAGGGAGTTACAATGAGCAGTTCTTC,CASSQSTGTGSYNEQFF
TRBV29-1,-,-,TRBJ2-5,TGCAGCGTTGTTGTGGGGTTAGGGCAAGAGACCCAGTACTTC,CSVVVGLGQETQYF
TRBV6-5,TRBD2,-,TRBJ2-3,TGTGCCAGCAGCCGGGACTACGTAAGCGCAGATACGCAGTATTTT,CASSRDYVSADTQYF
TRBV19,TRBD1,-,TRBJ2-7,TGTGCCAGTAGTATGGACCCCGGAGGACAGGGATTAAACGAGCAGTACTTC,CASSMDPGGQGLNEQYF
TRBV28,-,-,TRBJ2-7,TGTGCCAGCGCCTATCCCGACACCTACGAGCAGTACTTC,CASAYPDTYEQYF
TRBV7-7,-,few,TRBJ2-5,TGTGCTAGCAGCCAATCAAGGCAAGAGACCCAGTACTTC,CASSQSRQETQYF
TRBV11-2,-,once,TRBJ1-4,TGTGCCAGCAGCTCCGGGTTCCTATATGAAAAACTGTTTTTT,CASSSGFLYEKLFF
TRBV7-9,-,once,TRBJ1-1,TGTGCCAGCAGCTTAGCGTACAGGACAGCTATAAACACTGAAGCTTTCTTT,CASSLAYRTAINTEAFF
TRBV7-2,-,few,TRBJ1-2,TGTGCCAGCAGAACAAGATTTAACTATGGCTACACCTTC,CASRTRFNYGYTF
TRBV4-3,TRBD2,few,TRBJ2-7,TGCGCCAGCAGCCCAGGACTAGCGGGGGGCAAACCACCATCCCACAGCTCCTACAATGAGCAGTACTTC,CASSPGLAGGKPPSHSSYNEQYF
TRBV15,-,-,TRBJ2-5,TGTGCCACCAGCAGAGATTTAACGGAGACCCAGTACTTC,CATSRDLTETQYF
TRBV3-1,-,-,TRBJ1-1,TGTGCCAGCAGCCAAGTTGGGAAAGGGAGGGTTAAAGCTTTCTTT,CASSQVGKGRVKAFF
TRBV27,TRBD2,-,TRBJ2-5,TGTGCCAGCAGTTTACGAGGGACTAGCGGGAGGAAGCAAGAGACCCAGTACTTC,CASSLRGTSGRKQETQYF
TRBV6-2/TRBV6-3,-,-,TRBJ2-6,TGTGCCAGCAGTTGGGGTGGTGGGGCCAACGTCCTGACTTTC,CASSWGGGANVLTF